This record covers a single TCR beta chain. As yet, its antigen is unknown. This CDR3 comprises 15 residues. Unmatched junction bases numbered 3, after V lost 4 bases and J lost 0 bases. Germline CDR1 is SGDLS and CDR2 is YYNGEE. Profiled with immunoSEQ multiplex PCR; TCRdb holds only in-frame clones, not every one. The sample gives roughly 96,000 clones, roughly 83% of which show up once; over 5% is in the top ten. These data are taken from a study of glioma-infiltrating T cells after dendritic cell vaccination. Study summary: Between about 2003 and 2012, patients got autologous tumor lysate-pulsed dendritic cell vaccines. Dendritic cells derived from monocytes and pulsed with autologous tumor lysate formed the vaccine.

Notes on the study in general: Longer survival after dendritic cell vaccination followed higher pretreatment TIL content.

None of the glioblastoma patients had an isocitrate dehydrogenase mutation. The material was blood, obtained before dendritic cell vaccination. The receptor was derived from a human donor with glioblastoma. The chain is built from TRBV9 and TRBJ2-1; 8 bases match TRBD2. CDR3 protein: CASSSGTSSYNEQFF. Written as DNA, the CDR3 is TGTGCCAGCAGCTCAGGGACTAGCTCCTACAATGAGCAGTTCTTC.